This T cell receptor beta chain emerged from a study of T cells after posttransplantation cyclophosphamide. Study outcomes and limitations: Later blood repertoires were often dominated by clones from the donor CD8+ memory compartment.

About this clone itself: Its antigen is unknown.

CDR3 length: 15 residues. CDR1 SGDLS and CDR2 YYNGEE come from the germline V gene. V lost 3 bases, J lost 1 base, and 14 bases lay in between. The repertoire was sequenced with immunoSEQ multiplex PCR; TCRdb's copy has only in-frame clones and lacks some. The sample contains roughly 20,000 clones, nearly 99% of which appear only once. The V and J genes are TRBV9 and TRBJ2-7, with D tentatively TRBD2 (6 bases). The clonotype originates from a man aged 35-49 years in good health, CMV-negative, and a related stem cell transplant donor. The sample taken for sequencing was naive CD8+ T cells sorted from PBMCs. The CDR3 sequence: CASSESPLASYEQYF. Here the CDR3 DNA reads TGTGCCAGCAGCGAGAGCCCACTAGCTTCCTACGAGCAGTACTTC.